What follows are 30 T cell receptor beta chains derived from one specimen sequenced in a study of technical replicates of blood from a handful of donors. The assay was immunoSEQ multiplex PCR, and TCRdb's table has in-frame clones only and misses some. The sample lists more than 65,000 clones, 80% to 90% seen once, with roughly 4.8% in the top ten. The source material was PBMCs. All receptors derive from a human donor in good health. Some clones in this sample may be carry-over from other donors' samples.

The chain is built from TRBV10-3 and TRBJ1-6, with TRBD1 matching 10 bases. This CDR3 comprises 14 residues. CDR1 and CDR2 (germline): ENHRY, SYGVKD. V shed 6 bases, J shed 9 bases, and the junction held 5 bases outside the gene matches. In DNA, the CDR3 is TGTGCCATCAGCGCCGACAGGGGGCTTTCACCCCTCCACTTT. Protein product: CAISADRGLSPLHF.

This clone was counted only a few times. The chain carries TRBV7-3 and TRBJ2-7; the D gene is possibly TRBD2 (6 bases). The CDR3 has 13 residues. Germline CDR1 SGHTA, CDR2 FQGTGA. V shed 1 base and J shed 3 bases, with 7 bases lying between them. This CDR3 reads CASSLNSGYEQYF. The CDR3 coding sequence is TGTGCCAGCAGCTTAAATAGCGGCTACGAGCAGTACTTC.

This clone appeared a single time. The chain joins TRBV19 to TRBJ1-1; D perhaps matches TRBD1 (6 bases). This CDR3 comprises 13 residues. Germline CDR1 and CDR2: LNHDA and SQIVND (reference sequence). V was cut by 3 bases and J by 4 bases, with 9 bases left in between. Written as DNA, the CDR3 is TGTGCCAGTAGTATGGGGGCTGGCACTGAAGCTTTCTTT. This gives the protein CASSMGAGTEAFF.

The V gene is TRBV9, the J gene TRBJ1-4; 7 positions match TRBD1. The germline V gene has CDR1 SGDLS and CDR2 YYNGEE. The CDR3 has 14 residues. V lost 3 bases to trimming and J lost 3 bases; unmatched junction nucleotides: 2. In DNA, the CDR3 is TGTGCCAGCAGCGGAGGGACAGCTAATGAAAAACTGTTTTTT. This gives the protein CASSGGTANEKLFF. Together with reference TRBV9 and TRBJ1-4, the CDR3 gives the full variable domain: DSGVTQTPKHLITATGQRVTLRCSPRSGDLSVYWYQQSLDQGLQFLIQYYNGEERAKGNILERFSAQQFPDLHSELNLSSLELGDSALYFCASSGGTANEKLFFGSGTQLSVL.

This chain joins TRBV25-1 and TRBJ2-5; 9 nucleotides align to TRBD2. V was clipped by 4 bases and J by 4 bases; unmatched bases: 7. CDR1 is MGHDK, CDR2 SYGVNS, per germline. This CDR3 is 15 amino acids long. Written as DNA, the CDR3 is TGTGCCAGCAGTGGATTAGCGGGAGTAGGAGAGACCCAGTACTTC. Protein: CASSGLAGVGETQYF.

By share, this clone counts as medium-sized (0.01 to 0.1%). The chain couples TRBV7-9 to TRBJ1-6; weak D call: TRBD1 (5 bases). Germline-derived CDR1 and CDR2 are SEHNR and FQNEAQ (reference sequence). The CDR3 length is 15 residues. V shed 7 bases and J shed 0 bases, with 10 bases lying between them. The CDR3 DNA follows: TGTGCCAGCAAGCAGGGTTCCTCCTATAATTCACCCCTCCACTTT. This sequence encodes CASKQGSSYNSPLHF.

The gene calls are TRBV9 and TRBJ1-3; possible D gene TRBD1, 6 bases. This CDR3 has 14 amino acids. The germline gives CDR1 SGDLS, CDR2 YYNGEE. V lost 3 bases, J lost 4 bases, and 11 bases lay in between. CDR3 sequence reads: CASSGTGFGNTIYF. The DNA for the CDR3 is TGTGCCAGCAGCGGTACAGGGTTCGGAAACACCATATATTTT.

The V call is TRBV5-1, the J call TRBJ1-1; 9 bases map to TRBD1. CDR1 SGHRS and CDR2 YFSETQ come from the germline V gene. V dropped 3 bases and J dropped 8; count of bases not matched to a gene: 11. The CDR3 covers 15 residues. This chain's CDR3 is CASSSQGAGGGEAFF. In DNA form, the CDR3 reads TGCGCCAGCAGCTCACAGGGGGCCGGGGGGGGCGAAGCTTTCTTT.

The gene calls are TRBV6-1 and TRBJ2-3; TRBD1 might be the D (7 bases). Per germline, CDR1 MNHNS and CDR2 SASEGT. The germline V and J ends were trimmed by 5 bases and 1 base, with 13 bases remaining between them. CDR3 length: 15 amino acids. The CDR3 sequence is CASSSQGGRTDTQYF. As DNA, the CDR3 is TGTGCCAGCAGTTCCCAGGGGGGTCGCACAGATACGCAGTATTTT.

This clone was recorded a few times. CDR3 sequence reads: CASSLNIVGTGDYEQYF. CDR3 DNA sequence: TGTGCCAGCAGCTTAAACATCGTCGGGACAGGGGACTACGAGCAGTACTTC. This rearrangement joins TRBV7-9 to TRBJ2-7, with TRBD1 matching 10 bases. The CDR3 length is 17 residues. J gave up 3 bases and V 2 bases, and 10 bases lay outside the gene matches. The germline CDR1 and CDR2 sequences are SEHNR and FQNEAQ (reference sequence).

The chain couples TRBV20-1 to TRBJ1-2; 8 nucleotides line up with TRBD1. The CDR3 length is 11 residues. V shed 5 bases and J 10 bases; nucleotides not matched to a gene: 6. The germline V gene has CDR1 DFQATT and CDR2 SNEGSKA (reference sequence). CDR3 nucleotide sequence: TGCAGTGCTGCCGGGACAGGTGACTACACCTTC. As protein: CSAAGTGDYTF.

V usage is TRBV5-6 and J usage is TRBJ2-1; 9 nucleotides align to TRBD2. V was pared by 1 base and J by 5 bases, with 7 bases of the junction left unmatched. There are 16 residues in the CDR3. Per the germline V gene, CDR1 is SGHDT and CDR2 is YYEEEE. The CDR3 spells CASSLTGLARHNEQFF. CDR3 bases: TGTGCCAGCAGCTTGACAGGACTAGCGCGGCACAATGAGCAGTTCTTC. The whole variable domain, remainder taken from reference TRBV5-6 and TRBJ2-1, is DAGVTQSPTHLIKTRGQQVTLRCSPKSGHDTVSWYQQALGQGPQFIFQYYEEEERQRGNFPDRFSGHQFPNYSSELNVNALLLGDSALYLCASSLTGLARHNEQFFGPGTRLTVL.

DNA of the CDR3: TGCAGCGCTACCTCTAGCAGTAGCACAGATACGCAGTATTTT. Translation: CSATSSSSTDTQYF. The chain carries TRBV29-1 and TRBJ2-3; D possibly corresponds to TRBD2 (5 bases). Looked up from germline, CDR1 is SQVTM and CDR2 is ANQGSEA. The CDR3 contains 14 residues. Trimming pared 7 bases from V and 0 bases from J, leaving 14 bases between.

The chain recombines TRBV2 with TRBJ2-1, with 14 positions matching TRBD2. Germline V gives CDR1 SNHLY, CDR2 FYNNEI. This CDR3 region has 17 residues. Unmatched junction bases numbered 10, after V lost 5 bases and J lost 7 bases. CDR3 nucleotide sequence: TGTGCCAGCAGTAAGATGACTAGCGGGGGGGCCATTAATGAGCAGTTCTTC. Protein sequence: CASSKMTSGGAINEQFF.

The chain combines TRBV28 with TRBJ1-5; TRBD1 might be the D (5 bases). The CDR3 totals 14 residues. The germline V gene has CDR1 MDHEN and CDR2 SYDVKM. V lost 5 bases to trimming and J lost 5 bases, with 13 bases between them. CDR3 in DNA: TGTGCCAGCAGTGACCACAGGCCTCATCAGCCCCAGCATTTT. Translating it yields CASSDHRPHQPQHF.

The CDR3, as DNA: TGCGCCAGCAGCCAGAAACAGGGGGGCCACAATGAGCAGTTCTTC. Its protein product is CASSQKQGGHNEQFF. The rearrangement links TRBV4-3 to TRBJ2-1; TRBD1 aligns across 8 bases. Unmatched junction bases numbered 6, after V lost 3 bases and J lost 5 bases. The CDR3 covers 15 residues. The V gene's germline CDR1 is LGHNA and CDR2 YSLEER.

The rearrangement uses TRBV6-6 and TRBJ1-2, with D perhaps matching TRBD1 (5 bases). Per germline, CDR1 MNHNY and CDR2 SVGAGI (reference sequence). CDR3 length equals 13 residues. Deletions cut 8 bases from V and 0 bases from J, with 10 bases between. The chain's CDR3 is CASCDSPNYGYTF. CDR3 nucleotides: TGTGCCAGCTGCGACAGTCCTAACTATGGCTACACCTTC.

The count of this clone is one. The chain uses TRBV7-9 and TRBJ2-3, with 8 nucleotides matching TRBD2. CDR1 and CDR2 from the germline V gene are SEHNR and FQNEAQ (reference sequence). J lost 6 bases, V lost 5 bases, and 1 base had no gene match. This CDR3 is built from 12 residues. The CDR3 loop is CASSRGGDTQYF. The CDR3 DNA reads TGTGCCAGCAGCCGGGGGGGGGATACGCAGTATTTT.

V gene TRBV5-1 combines with J gene TRBJ1-3; no clear D. V was trimmed by 5 bases and J by 2 bases, leaving 20 bases between them. Germline V CDR1 and CDR2: SGHRS, YFSETQ. The CDR3 is 17 residues long. CDR3 sequence reads: CASRSAWPGKAGNTIYF. The CDR3 DNA reads TGCGCCAGCAGGTCCGCGTGGCCCGGGAAAGCTGGAAACACCATATATTTT.

The rearrangement links TRBV4-3 to TRBJ2-1; tentatively, D is TRBD2 (6 bases). The V gene lost 1 base and the J gene lost 3 bases, with 13 bases spanning the gap. This CDR3 has 16 amino acids. Looked up from germline, CDR1 is LGHNA and CDR2 is YSLEER. CDR3 sequence reads: CASSQARGSGYNEQFF. The CDR3 DNA follows: TGCGCCAGCAGCCAAGCAAGGGGTAGCGGCTACAATGAGCAGTTCTTC.

V and J are TRBV6-5 and TRBJ2-5; tentatively, D is TRBD2 (6 bases). The CDR3 is 16 amino acids. Trimming stripped 4 bases from V and 1 base from J, with 16 bases between. Germline CDR1 MNHEY, CDR2 SVGAGI. For the CDR3, the DNA is TGTGCCAGCAGTTCGTCTCTAGCGCTAGCCCAAGAGACCCAGTACTTC. This sequence encodes CASSSSLALAQETQYF.

V usage is TRBV6-1 and J usage is TRBJ2-2; no reliable D call. The V and J ends lost 8 bases and 3 bases respectively, with 10 bases between them. CDR3 length: 13 amino acids. Germline V gives CDR1 MNHNS, CDR2 SASEGT. CDR3 sequence: CASSRVHTGELFF. CDR3 bases: TGTGCCAGCTCCCGGGTACACACCGGGGAGCTGTTTTTT.

The chain has TRBV7-2 and TRBJ1-3; no clear D. The length of the CDR3 is 15 residues. V lost 0 bases and J 3 bases, leaving 9 bases between the germline ends. Germline V CDR1 and CDR2: SGHTA, FQGNSA. CDR3 loop: CASSLAAYSGNTIYF. CDR3 nucleotide sequence: TGTGCCAGCAGCTTAGCCGCGTACAGTGGAAACACCATATATTTT. The full variable domain, with the rest looked up from reference TRBV7-2 and TRBJ1-3, is GAGVSQSPSNKVTEKGKDVELRCDPISGHTALYWYRQSLGQGLEFLIYFQGNSAPDKSGLPSDRFSAERTGGSVSTLTIQRTQQEDSAVYLCASSLAAYSGNTIYFGEGSWLTVV.

The rearrangement uses TRBV7-8 and TRBJ1-5, with D uncertain. From germline, CDR1 is SGHVS and CDR2 FQNEAQ. V was clipped by 1 base and J by 3 bases, with 4 bases between them. CDR3 length: 13 residues. The CDR3 spells CASSLVDNQPQHF. CDR3 DNA: TGTGCCAGCAGCTTAGTAGACAATCAGCCCCAGCATTTT.

The table lists this clone with a few counts. The chain joins TRBV7-9 to TRBJ1-6; tentative D call: TRBD1 (5 bases). Germline-derived CDR1 and CDR2 are SEHNR and FQNEAQ (reference sequence). V lost 1 base and J lost 5, with 9 bases in between. The CDR3 runs 15 residues. The DNA of the CDR3 is TGTGCCAGCAGCTTAGGGGGCAGCCATAATTCACCCCTCCACTTT. Translated, it gives CASSLGGSHNSPLHF.

The chain links TRBV4-2 to TRBJ2-3; 16 bases match TRBD2. Trimming took 5 bases from V and 3 from J; bases not matched to a gene: 8. Germline lookup yields CDR1 LGHNA and CDR2 YNFKEQ. The CDR3 extends over 18 amino acids. CDR3: CASSGTSGGAGRTDTQYF. As DNA, the CDR3 is TGTGCCAGCAGCGGGACTAGCGGGGGGGCCGGAAGGACAGATACGCAGTATTTT.

The chain employs TRBV7-3 and TRBJ2-6; perhaps TRBD1 as D (6 bases). The CDR3 is made up of 17 amino acids. Per the germline V gene, CDR1 is SGHTA and CDR2 is FQGTGA. V was trimmed by 8 bases and J by 0 bases, leaving 17 bases between them. The chain's CDR3 is CASSDRPRISGANVLTF. The DNA for the CDR3 is TGTGCCAGCTCCGACAGGCCCCGAATCTCTGGGGCCAACGTCCTGACTTTC.

The chain combines TRBV7-9 with TRBJ2-5; D not resolved. V shed 3 bases and J shed 4 bases, with 12 bases lying between them. The CDR3 is 14 amino acids. In germline, CDR1 is SEHNR, CDR2 FQNEAQ (reference sequence). For the CDR3, the DNA is TGTGCCAGCAGCTTTTCCGGCAGGCGAGAGACCCAGTACTTC. Protein product: CASSFSGRRETQYF. The full variable domain, in which reference TRBV7-9 and TRBJ2-5 provide the parts outside the CDR3, is DTGVSQNPRHKITKRGQNVTFRCDPISEHNRLYWYRQTLGQGPEFLTYFQNEAQLEKSRLLSDRFSAERPKGSFSTLEIQRTEQGDSAMYLCASSFSGRRETQYFGPGTRLLVL.

This clone was counted a single time. J is TRBJ2-1 and V is TRBV5-1; D is undetermined. In germline, CDR1 is SGHRS, CDR2 YFSETQ. V was trimmed by 0 bases and J by 0 bases, leaving 10 bases between them. The CDR3 has 16 amino acids. CDR3 bases: TGCGCCAGCAGCTTGGTTGCAAGTAGCTCCTACAATGAGCAGTTCTTC. Translated, it gives CASSLVASSSYNEQFF.

The chain links TRBV5-1 to TRBJ2-1; 13 bases fit TRBD2. Germline lookup yields CDR1 SGHRS and CDR2 YFSETQ. The CDR3 covers 16 residues. The J segment lost 9 bases and the V segment lost 2 bases, leaving 8 bases of the junction unmatched. Here the CDR3 reads CASSFTTSGGPVEQFF. CDR3 DNA: TGCGCCAGCAGCTTCACGACTAGCGGGGGGCCCGTTGAGCAGTTCTTC.